The TCR beta chain described here comes from a study of cytomegalovirus exposure and HLA in healthy donors (dated by TCRdb to 2016 to 2017). Looking at the study overall: According to a later analysis, the 120 or so validation repertoires were produced on the same platform as the roughly 600 repertoires of the first cohort. The aim of the study was to test whether cataloging public T cell receptors could identify signatures of past pathogen exposure. Besides the first cohort of around 700 subjects, a separate validation cohort made up of 120 different subjects was used. The study combined high-throughput TCR immunosequencing, statistical association of individual TCRs with disease status, and machine learning to predict cytomegalovirus infection status.

As encoded in the germline V gene, CDR1 is SGDLS while CDR2 is YYNGEE. The CDR3 numbers 15 residues from cysteine through phenylalanine. Only the CDR3 portion is preserved as DNA: 45 bases, with reading frame beginning at the first base. The V end gives up 4 bases and the J end 2 bases, leaving 6 bases in the junction not matched to a gene. Library creation used the immunoSEQ multiplex PCR assay. Under the source paper's analysis protocol: A statistical classification framework was built to diagnose cytomegalovirus status from the catalog of TCR beta chain sequences. As stored in TCRdb, this immuneACCESS dataset retains in-frame rearrangements with V and J assigned. A fraction of the clones does not appear; measured against another copy, unresolved V genes explain less than half of the discrepancy, and the remainder lacks a known reason. V and J calls and clone size are given by that table; D and trimming were obtained from the DNA. The table for this sample lists hundreds of thousands of clones; 65% to 85% of them were counted only once. The top ten clones comprise 11% to 15% of the sample.

Separate from the roughly 700-subject first cohort, the validation cohort of roughly 120 subjects was the group to which the donors belonged. On the study overall, not on this receptor specifically: Subsequent analysis determined that TCRs grouped into clusters in the first cohort also showed a tendency toward co-occurrence across the roughly 120 validation repertoires, and 94% of cluster scores exceeded 0. In vitro tests confirmed that a few of the cytomegalovirus-associated TCR beta chains recognize cytomegalovirus antigens. Most TCR sequences were seen in very few donors, while some public TCRs were found in many individuals. Cytomegalovirus status was reported to be diagnosed by the classifier with high specificity and sensitivity in both the original and validation cohorts. The validation cohort had no HLA typing available for a later analysis, so co-occurrence within that cohort was assessed over all 110 or so repertoires. It was suggested by the authors that the approach could potentially be generalized to other disease states and immunological phenotypes. The study gave a list of roughly 150 TCR beta chains associated with cytomegalovirus.

With respect to this clone: Its antigen target is currently unknown. No base quality information exists; no much larger clone differs at one position.

This clonotype was obtained from a woman in her twenties or thirties in good health and CMV-seropositive. Input material: PBMCs. The chain uses TRBV9 and TRBJ2-1; a stretch of 7 junction bases matches TRBD2. The CDR3 corresponds to CASSLWGRAYNEQFF. The DNA is TGTGCCAGCAGCCTATGGGGGAGGGCCTACAATGAGCAGTTCTTC. Supplemented by the reference TRBV9 and TRBJ2-1 proteins around the CDR3, the complete variable domain is DSGVTQTPKHLITATGQRVTLRCSPRSGDLSVYWYQQSLDQGLQFLIQYYNGEERAKGNILERFSAQQFPDLHSELNLSSLELGDSALYFCASSLWGRAYNEQFFGPGTRLTVL.